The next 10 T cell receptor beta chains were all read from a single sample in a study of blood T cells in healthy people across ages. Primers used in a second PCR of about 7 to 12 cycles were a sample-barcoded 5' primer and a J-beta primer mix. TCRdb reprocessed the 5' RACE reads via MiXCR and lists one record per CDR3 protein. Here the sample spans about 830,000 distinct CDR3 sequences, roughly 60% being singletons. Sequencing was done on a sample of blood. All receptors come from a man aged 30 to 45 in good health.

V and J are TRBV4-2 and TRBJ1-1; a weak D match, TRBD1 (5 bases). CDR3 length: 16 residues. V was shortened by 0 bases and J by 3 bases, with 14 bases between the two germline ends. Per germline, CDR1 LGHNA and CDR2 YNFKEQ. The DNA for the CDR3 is TGTGCCAGCAGCCAAGACCTCGCCGGGGCGCACACTGAAGCTTTCTTT. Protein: CASSQDLAGAHTEAFF.

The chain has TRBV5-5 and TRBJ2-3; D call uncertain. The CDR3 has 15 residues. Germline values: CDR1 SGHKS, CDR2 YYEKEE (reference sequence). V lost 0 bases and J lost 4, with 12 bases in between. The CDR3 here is CASSLGTGPPDTQYF. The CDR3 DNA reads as TGTGCCAGCAGCTTGGGGACGGGTCCCCCAGATACGCAGTATTTT.

The CDR3 coding sequence is TGCGCCAGCAGCCAAGCTCTAGCGGGGAAAGAGACCCAGTACTTC. Protein sequence: CASSQALAGKETQYF. The chain combines TRBV4-3 with TRBJ2-5; 9 bases agree with TRBD2. This CDR3 comprises 15 residues. J lost 3 bases, V lost 1 base, and 3 bases had no gene match. Germline V lookup: CDR1 LGHNA, CDR2 YSLEER.

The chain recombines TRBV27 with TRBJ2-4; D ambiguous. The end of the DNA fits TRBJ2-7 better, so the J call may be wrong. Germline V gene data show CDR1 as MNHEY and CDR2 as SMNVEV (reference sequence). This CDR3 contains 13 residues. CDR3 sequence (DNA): TGTGCCAGCAGTTTTAAAGGGCGGCACGAGCAGTACTTC. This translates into CASSFKGRHEQYF.

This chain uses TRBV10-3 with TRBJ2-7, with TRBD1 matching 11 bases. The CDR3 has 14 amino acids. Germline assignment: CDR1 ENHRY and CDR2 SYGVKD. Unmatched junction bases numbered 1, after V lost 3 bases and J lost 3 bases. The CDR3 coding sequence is TGTGCCATCAGTGAAGGGACAGGGGGCTACGAGCAGTACTTC. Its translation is CAISEGTGGYEQYF.

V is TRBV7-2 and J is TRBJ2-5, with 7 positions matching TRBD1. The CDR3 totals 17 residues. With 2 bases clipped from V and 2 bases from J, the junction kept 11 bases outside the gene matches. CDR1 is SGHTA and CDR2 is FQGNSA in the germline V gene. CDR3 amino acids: CASSLKKGRGLQETQYF. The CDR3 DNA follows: TGTGCCAGCAGCTTAAAGAAGGGCAGGGGGTTACAAGAGACCCAGTACTTC.

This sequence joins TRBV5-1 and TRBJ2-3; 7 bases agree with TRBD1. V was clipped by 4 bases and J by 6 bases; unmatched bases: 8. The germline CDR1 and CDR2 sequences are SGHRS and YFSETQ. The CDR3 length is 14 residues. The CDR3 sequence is CASSPEYRGDTQYF. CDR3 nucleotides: TGCGCCAGCAGCCCTGAATACAGGGGCGATACGCAGTATTTT. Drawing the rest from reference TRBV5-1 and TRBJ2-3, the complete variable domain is KAGVTQTPRYLIKTRGQQVTLSCSPISGHRSVSWYQQTPGQGLQFLFEYFSETQRNKGNFPGRFSGRQFSNSRSEMNVSTLELGDSALYLCASSPEYRGDTQYFGPGTRLTVL.

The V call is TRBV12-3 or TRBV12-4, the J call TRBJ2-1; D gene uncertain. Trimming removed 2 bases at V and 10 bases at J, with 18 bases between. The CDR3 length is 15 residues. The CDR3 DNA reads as TGTGCCAGCAGTTTATCGGACGCCTCTCAGGAGGAGCAGTTCTTC. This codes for CASSLSDASQEEQFF.

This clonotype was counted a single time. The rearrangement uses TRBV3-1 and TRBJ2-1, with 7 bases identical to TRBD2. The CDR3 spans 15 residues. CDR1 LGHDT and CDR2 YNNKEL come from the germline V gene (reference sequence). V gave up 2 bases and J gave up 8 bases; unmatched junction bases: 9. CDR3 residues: CASSQRTSPVHEQFF. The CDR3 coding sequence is TGTGCCAGCAGCCAACGGACTAGTCCGGTGCATGAGCAGTTCTTC.

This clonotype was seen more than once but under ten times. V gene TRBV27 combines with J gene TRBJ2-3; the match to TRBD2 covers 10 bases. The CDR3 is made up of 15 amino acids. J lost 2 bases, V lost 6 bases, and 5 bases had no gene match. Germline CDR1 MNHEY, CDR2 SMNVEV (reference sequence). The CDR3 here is CASSQRGGDTDTQYF. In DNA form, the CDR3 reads TGTGCCAGCAGCCAGCGGGGGGGCGACACAGATACGCAGTATTTT.